This record looks at one T cell receptor beta chain sequence and its context. Its antigen is undetermined. Germline CDR1 is SGHRS and CDR2 is YFSETQ. V was cut by 4 bases and J by 9 bases, with 16 bases left in between. The CDR3 totals 14 residues. The graft tissue was processed, and this released both intraepithelial and lamina propria lymphocytes. Here immunoSEQ multiplex PCR was the method, and the copy in TCRdb shows in-frame clones only, minus some. The sample has approximately 12,000 clones, about 73% seen once; the top ten hold roughly 4.3%. These data are taken from a study of graft-versus-host responses after intestinal transplantation. Study-level background: Recipients were all induced with anti-thymocyte globulin, then given tacrolimus and steroids for roughly three years.

General study points: Recipient marrow harbored GvH clones, some of which surfaced first in ileum or blood. Early after transplant, HvG clones declined as circulating GvH clones peaked.

The source was ileum tissue, collected 140 to 150 days after intestinal transplantation. This receptor was obtained from a human patient who received an intestinal transplant, so some T cells may come from the graft donor. This chain links TRBV5-1 with TRBJ2-2, with TRBD2 as a possible D gene (6 bases). CDR3 nucleotide sequence: TGCGCCAGCAGCCCGGGGCCGGGACTGCGGGAGCTGTTTTTT. Its translation: CASSPGPGLRELFF. Using reference TRBV5-1 and TRBJ2-2 for the parts outside the CDR3, the full variable domain is KAGVTQTPRYLIKTRGQQVTLSCSPISGHRSVSWYQQTPGQGLQFLFEYFSETQRNKGNFPGRFSGRQFSNSRSEMNVSTLELGDSALYLCASSPGPGLRELFFGEGSRLTVL.